The sequence of this T cell receptor (beta chain) was determined in a study of T cell changes during pregnancy in multiple sclerosis. CDR3 length: 14 residues. With 2 bases clipped from V and 9 bases from J, the junction kept 9 bases outside the gene matches. Germline V gene lookup returns CDR1 SGHDT and CDR2 YYEEEE. The data were produced by immunoSEQ multiplex PCR, yet TCRdb's version contains in-frame clones alone and is incomplete. The sample consists of approximately 88,000 clones, approximately 92% of them appearing once. V gene TRBV5-6 combines with J gene TRBJ2-5, with 8 bases aligning to TRBD1. The source is a female donor with multiple sclerosis, enrolled in a pregnancy study. The source material was peripheral blood, sampled in the first trimester of pregnancy. DNA of the CDR3: TGTGCCAGCAGCTTCAGGGGGCAGGGAACGCCCCAGTACTTC. Protein: CASSFRGQGTPQYF.